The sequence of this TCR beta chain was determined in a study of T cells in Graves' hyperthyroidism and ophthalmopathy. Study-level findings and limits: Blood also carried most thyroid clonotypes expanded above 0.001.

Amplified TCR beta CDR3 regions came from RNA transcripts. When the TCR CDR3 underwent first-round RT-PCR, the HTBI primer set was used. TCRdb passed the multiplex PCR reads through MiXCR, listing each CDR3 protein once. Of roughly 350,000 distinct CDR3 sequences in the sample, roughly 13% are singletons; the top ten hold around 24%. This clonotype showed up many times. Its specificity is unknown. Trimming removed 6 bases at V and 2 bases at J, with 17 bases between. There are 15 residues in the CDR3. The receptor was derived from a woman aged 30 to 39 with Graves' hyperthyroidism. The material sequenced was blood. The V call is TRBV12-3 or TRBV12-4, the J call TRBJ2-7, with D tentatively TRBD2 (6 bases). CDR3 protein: CASRPFGTFTYEQYF. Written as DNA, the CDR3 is TGTGCCAGCAGACCATTTGGGACTTTCACCTACGAGCAGTACTTC.